This T cell receptor (beta chain) was recorded in a study of shared clonotypes between healthy human individuals. Regarding the study as a whole: Sampling included only blood; tissue repertoires likely differ.

Comment on this clone: The antigen is undetermined.

Every unsorted PBMC PCR replicate was loaded with 300 ng DNA, around 30,000 T cell genomes. The sequencing of unsorted PBMC DNA took place on ten immunoSEQ deep assay plates. Study processing details: From ImmunoSEQ came sequences covering only the junction and carrying no quality scores, so filtering differed. Data came from immunoSEQ multiplex PCR; TCRdb stores just in-frame clones and leaves some out. V and J calls and clone size are given by that table; D and trimming were obtained from the DNA. The sample lists hundreds of thousands of clones, roughly 72% seen once, with around 12% in the top ten. V dropped 5 bases and J dropped 5 bases, with 10 bases sitting between them. CDR1 and CDR2 (germline): SGHKS, YYEKEE (reference sequence). This CDR3 is built from 13 residues.

The receptor was isolated from a woman aged 40 to 49 in good health. Some clones in this sample may be carry-over from other donors' samples. The sample consisted of PBMCs. The V and J genes are TRBV5-5 and TRBJ1-4; possibly TRBD1 for D (6 bases). The DNA of the CDR3 is TGTGCCAGCAGAGGGGGGGAGAATGAAAAACTGTTTTTT. Translation gives CASRGGENEKLFF. The full variable domain, rest sourced from reference TRBV5-5 and TRBJ1-4, is DAGVTQSPTHLIKTRGQQVTLRCSPISGHKSVSWYQQVLGQGPQFIFQYYEKEERGRGNFPDRFSARQFPNYSSELNVNALLLGDSALYLCASRGGENEKLFFGSGTQLSVL.